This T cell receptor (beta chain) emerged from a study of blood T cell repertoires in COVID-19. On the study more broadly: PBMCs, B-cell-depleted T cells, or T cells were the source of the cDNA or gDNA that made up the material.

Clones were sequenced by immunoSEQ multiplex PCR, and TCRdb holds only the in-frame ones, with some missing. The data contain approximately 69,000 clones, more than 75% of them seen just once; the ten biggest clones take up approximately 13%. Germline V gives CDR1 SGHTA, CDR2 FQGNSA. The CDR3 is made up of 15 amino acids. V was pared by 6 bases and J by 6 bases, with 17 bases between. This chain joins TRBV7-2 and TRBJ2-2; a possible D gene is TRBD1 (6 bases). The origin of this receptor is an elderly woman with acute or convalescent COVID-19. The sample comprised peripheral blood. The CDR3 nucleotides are TGTGCCAGCAGGTTGAAGTTACAGGGCTCCGGGGAGCTGTTTTTT. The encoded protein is CASRLKLQGSGELFF.